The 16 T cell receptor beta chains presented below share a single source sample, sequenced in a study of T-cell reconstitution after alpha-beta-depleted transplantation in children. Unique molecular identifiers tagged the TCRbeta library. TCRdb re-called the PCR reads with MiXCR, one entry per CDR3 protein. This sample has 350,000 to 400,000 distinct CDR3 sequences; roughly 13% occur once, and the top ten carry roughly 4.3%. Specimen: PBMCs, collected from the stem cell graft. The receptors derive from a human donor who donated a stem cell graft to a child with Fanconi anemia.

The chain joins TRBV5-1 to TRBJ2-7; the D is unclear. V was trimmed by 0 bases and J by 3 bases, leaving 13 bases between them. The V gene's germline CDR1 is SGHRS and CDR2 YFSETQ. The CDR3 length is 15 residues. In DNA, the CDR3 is TGCGCCAGCAGCTTGGGCCCGGGCCCTCTCTACGAGCAGTACGTC. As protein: CASSLGPGPLYEQYV.

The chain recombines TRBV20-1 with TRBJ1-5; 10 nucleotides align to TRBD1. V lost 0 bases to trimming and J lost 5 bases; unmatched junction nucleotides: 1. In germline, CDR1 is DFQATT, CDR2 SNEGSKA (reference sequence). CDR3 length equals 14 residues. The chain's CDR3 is CSAREGQGHQPQHF. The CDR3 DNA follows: TGCAGTGCTAGAGAGGGACAGGGGCATCAGCCCCAGCATTTT.

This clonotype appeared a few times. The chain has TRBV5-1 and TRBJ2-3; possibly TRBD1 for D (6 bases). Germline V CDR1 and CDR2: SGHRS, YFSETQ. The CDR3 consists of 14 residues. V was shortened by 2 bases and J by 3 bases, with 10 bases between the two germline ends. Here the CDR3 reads CASSFGDTTDTQYF. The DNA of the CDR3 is TGCGCCAGCAGCTTTGGGGACACAACAGATACGCAGTATTTT.

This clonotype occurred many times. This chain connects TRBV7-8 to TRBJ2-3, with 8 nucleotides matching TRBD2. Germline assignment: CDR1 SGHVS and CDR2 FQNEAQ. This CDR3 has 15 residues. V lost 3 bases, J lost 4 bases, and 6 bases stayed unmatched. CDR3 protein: CASSFYSGAPDTQYF. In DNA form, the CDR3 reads TGTGCCAGCAGCTTTTATAGCGGGGCCCCAGATACGCAGTATTTT.

CDR3: CASSWGGFDNEQFF. Written as DNA, the CDR3 is TGTGCCAGCAGCTGGGGGGGGTTTGATAATGAGCAGTTCTTC. V and J are TRBV7-8 and TRBJ2-1; 7 bases map to TRBD2. V shed 4 bases, J shed 7 bases, and the junction held 7 bases outside the gene matches. CDR3 length equals 14 residues. Germline loops: CDR1 SGHVS, CDR2 FQNEAQ.

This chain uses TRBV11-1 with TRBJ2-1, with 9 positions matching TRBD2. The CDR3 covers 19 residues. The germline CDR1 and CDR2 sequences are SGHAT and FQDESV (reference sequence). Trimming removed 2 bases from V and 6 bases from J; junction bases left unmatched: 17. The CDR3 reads CASSLLIAGGIFEPNEQFF. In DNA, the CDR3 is TGTGCCAGCAGCTTACTTATTGCGGGGGGGATCTTTGAGCCCAATGAGCAGTTCTTC.

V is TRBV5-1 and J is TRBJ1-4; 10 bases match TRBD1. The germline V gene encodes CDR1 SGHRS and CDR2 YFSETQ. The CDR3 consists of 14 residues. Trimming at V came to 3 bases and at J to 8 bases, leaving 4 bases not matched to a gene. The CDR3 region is CASSSGTGAEKLFF. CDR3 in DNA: TGCGCCAGCAGCTCTGGGACAGGGGCGGAAAAACTGTTTTTT.

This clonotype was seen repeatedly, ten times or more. CDR3 nucleotides: TGTGCCACTCTAGCGCGGGCGAACACCGGGGAGCTGTTTTTT. Translation gives CATLARANTGELFF. The rearrangement uses TRBV6-2 or TRBV6-3 and TRBJ2-2; D possibly corresponds to TRBD2 (6 bases). The CDR3 totals 14 residues. CDR1 is MNHEY and CDR2 is SVGEGT in the germline V gene. Trimming took off 10 bases at V and 0 bases at J, with 12 bases between the two ends.

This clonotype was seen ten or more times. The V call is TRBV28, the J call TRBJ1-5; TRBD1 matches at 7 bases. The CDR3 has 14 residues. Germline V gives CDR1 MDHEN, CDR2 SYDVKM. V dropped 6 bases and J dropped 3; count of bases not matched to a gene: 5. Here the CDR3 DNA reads TGTGCCAGCAGCTGGGGACAGTTCAATCAGCCCCAGCATTTT. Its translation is CASSWGQFNQPQHF.

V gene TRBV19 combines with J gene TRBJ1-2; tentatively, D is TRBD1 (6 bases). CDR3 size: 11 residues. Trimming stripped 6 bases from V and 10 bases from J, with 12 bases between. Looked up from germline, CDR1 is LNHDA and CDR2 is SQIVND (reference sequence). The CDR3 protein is CASRGGAVYTF. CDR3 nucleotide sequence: TGTGCCAGTAGAGGGGGTGCCGTCTACACCTTC.

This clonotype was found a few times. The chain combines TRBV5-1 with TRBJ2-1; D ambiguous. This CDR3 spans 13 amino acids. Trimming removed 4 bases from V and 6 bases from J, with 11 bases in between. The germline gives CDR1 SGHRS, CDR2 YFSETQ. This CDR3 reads CASSPVQPNEQFF. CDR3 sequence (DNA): TGCGCCAGCAGCCCGGTTCAGCCCAATGAGCAGTTCTTC.

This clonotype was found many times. CDR3 DNA: TGCGCCAGCAGCTTTGGAGGGAACGTGAATGAGCAGTTCTTC. It translates to CASSFGGNVNEQFF. J is TRBJ2-1 and V is TRBV5-1, with a possible D match to TRBD2 (6 bases). The CDR3 is 14 amino acids. Germline V lookup: CDR1 SGHRS, CDR2 YFSETQ. Between the trimmed V and J ends, which lost 2 bases and 7 bases, there was a span of 13 bases.

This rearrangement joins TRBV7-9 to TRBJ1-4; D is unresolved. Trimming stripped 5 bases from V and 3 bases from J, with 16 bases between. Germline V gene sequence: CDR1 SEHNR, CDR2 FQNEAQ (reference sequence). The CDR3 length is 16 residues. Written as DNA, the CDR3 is TGTGCCAGCAGCCCTCTTCCAGACGACTCTAATGAAAAACTGTTTTTT. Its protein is CASSPLPDDSNEKLFF.

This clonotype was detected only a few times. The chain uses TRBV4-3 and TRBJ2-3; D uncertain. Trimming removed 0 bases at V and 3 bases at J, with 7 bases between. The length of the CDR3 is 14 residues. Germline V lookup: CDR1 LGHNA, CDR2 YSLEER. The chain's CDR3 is CASSQDVMTDTQYF. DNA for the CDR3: TGCGCCAGCAGCCAAGATGTCATGACAGATACGCAGTATTTT.

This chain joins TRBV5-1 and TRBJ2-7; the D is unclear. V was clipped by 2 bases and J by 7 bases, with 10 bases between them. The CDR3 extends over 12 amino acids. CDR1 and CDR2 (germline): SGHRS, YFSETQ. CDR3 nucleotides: TGCGCCAGCAGCTTAAACGGGCGAGAGCAGTACGTC. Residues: CASSLNGREQYV.

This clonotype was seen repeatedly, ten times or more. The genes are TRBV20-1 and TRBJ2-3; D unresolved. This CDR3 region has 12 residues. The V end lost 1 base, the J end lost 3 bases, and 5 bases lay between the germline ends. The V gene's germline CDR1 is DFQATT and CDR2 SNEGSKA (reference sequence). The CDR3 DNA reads TGCAGTGCTAGAGTGGGAACAGATACGCAGTATTTT. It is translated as CSARVGTDTQYF.